Listed below are T cell receptor beta chains from one sample, sequenced in a study of naive and memory T cell subsets. TCRdb itself ran the 5' RACE reads through MiXCR, one entry per CDR3 protein. The sample includes roughly 48,000 distinct CDR3 sequences, about 4.8% seen only once; the top ten take 0.75% to 0.9%. Source of these receptors: a female donor in good health. CDR3s include the opening cysteine and the closing phenylalanine or tryptophan. D genes are given only for firm matches. Not all rows give a size; the values are once, few, many and, for expanded clones, a class.

>13|TRBV5-1|TRBJ2-2|many|NA
TGCGCCAGCAGCTACTTCCGTGCCGGGGAGCTGTTTTTT
CASSYFRAGELFF
>14|TRBV7-2|TRBJ2-1|many|NA
TGTGCCAGCAGCTTAGGAGTCAGGGGGGCTGAGCAGTTCTTC
CASSLGVRGAEQFF
>14|TRBV6-5|TRBJ2-3|many|TRBD2
TGTGCCAGCAGCTCAGCGGGAGGGGCGGATACGCAGTATTTT
CASSSAGGADTQYF
>14|TRBV6-1|TRBJ1-1|many|TRBD1
TGTGCCAGCAGTGAAGGACAGGGGAGCGCTGAAGCTTTCTTT
CASSEGQGSAEAFF
>13|TRBV7-9|TRBJ1-1|many|TRBD1
TGTGCCAGCAGCCGAACAGGGGGAACTGAAGCTTTCTTT
CASSRTGGTEAFF
>15|TRBV13|TRBJ2-1|few|TRBD1
TGTGCCAGCAGCCCCGGGACTAGGGGACAGGGGGAGCAGTTCTTC
CASSPGTRGQGEQFF
>16|TRBV2|TRBJ2-5|few|NA
TGTGCCAGCTGCCAGCTACACGGGGCGGTCAAAGAGACCCAGTACTTC
CASCQLHGAVKETQYF
>13|TRBV27|TRBJ2-3|few|NA
TGTGCCAGCTGGACTCTGATGGGAGATACGCAGTATTTT
CASWTLMGDTQYF
>18|TRBV15|TRBJ1-2|many|TRBD1
TGTGCCACCAGCACATTCCCTCGGAGTGCAGGGGGCTATGATGGCTACACCTTC
CATSTFPRSAGGYDGYTF
>14|TRBV7-8|TRBJ2-7|NA|NA
TGTGCCAGCAGCCCCCTCCTAACAGGGCACGAGCAGTACTTC
CASSPLLTGHEQYF
>15|TRBV10-3|TRBJ2-2|NA|TRBD2
TGTGCCATCAGTGGACTAGCGGGCCGCACCGGGGAGCTGTTTTTT
CAISGLAGRTGELFF
>13|TRBV30|TRBJ2-7|NA|TRBD1
TGTGCCTGGGGACAGGGGGGTTCCTACGAGCAGTACTTC
CAWGQGGSYEQYF
>16|TRBV14|TRBJ2-1|many|TRBD2
TGTGCCAGCAGCCCAATGGTACTAGCGGGAATTAATGAGCAGTTCTTC
CASSPMVLAGINEQFF
>14|TRBV7-2|TRBJ2-3|many|NA
TGTGCCAGCAGCGGCCGCCCATCAGCAGATACGCAGTATTTT
CASSGRPSADTQYF
>14|TRBV11-2|TRBJ2-5|few|NA
TGTGCCAGCAGCTCCTCCGGATTGGCGGAGACCCAGTACTTC
CASSSSGLAETQYF
>13|TRBV7-2|TRBJ2-5|many|NA
TGTGCCAGCAGCTTAGTCCTTCGGGAGACCCAGTACTTC
CASSLVLRETQYF
>14|TRBV20-1|TRBJ2-7|many|TRBD2
TGCAGTGCTAGAGAAGCGGGAGGGCCCGACGAGCAGTACTTC
CSAREAGGPDEQYF
>15|TRBV5-4|TRBJ2-1|many|NA
TGTGCCAGCAGCTTTTATGGACCCCAGGGGAATGAGCAGTTCTTC
CASSFYGPQGNEQFF
>19|TRBV28|TRBJ2-1|many|TRBD1
TGTGCCAGCAGTCTCTGGCCAGGGGGCCAAGAGAGCTCCTACAATGAGCAGTTCTTC
CASSLWPGGQESSYNEQFF
>14|TRBV7-6|TRBJ2-1|many|TRBD2
TGTGCCAGCAGCTTAGCCGGGACTAGCAATGAGCAGTTCTTC
CASSLAGTSNEQFF
>13|TRBV27|TRBJ2-3|many|NA
TGTGCCAGCAGTTTGGCGAACACAGATACGCAGTATTTT
CASSLANTDTQYF
>14|TRBV2|TRBJ2-1|many|NA
TGTGCCAGCAGTGTTTCTAGCTCCTACAATGAGCAGTTCTTC
CASSVSSSYNEQFF
>15|TRBV20-1|TRBJ2-6|many|NA
TGCAGTGCTAGTCAGGCCTCAACTGGGGCCAACGTCCTGACTTTC
CSASQASTGANVLTF
>15|TRBV5-4|TRBJ1-4|many|TRBD1
TGTGCCAGCAGCCCACGGACAGGGGAGGATGAAAAACTGTTTTTT
CASSPRTGEDEKLFF
>15|TRBV12-3/TRBV12-4|TRBJ2-2|many|NA
TGTGCCAGCAGCCTGGCTAGCCGGCCGCCCGGGGAGCTGTTTTTT
CASSLASRPPGELFF
>13|TRBV12-3/TRBV12-4|TRBJ2-1|few|TRBD2
TGTGCCAGCAGTCCATCTAGCGGGGGTGAGCAGTTCTTC
CASSPSSGGEQFF